One sample yielded the 15 T cell receptor beta chains listed below, sequenced in a study of cytomegalovirus exposure and HLA in healthy donors. The data were produced by immunoSEQ multiplex PCR, yet TCRdb's version contains in-frame clones alone and is incomplete. The profile shows under 70,000 clones, around 88% of them singletons. Sequencing was performed on PBMCs. These receptors were obtained from a woman between 18 and 29 years old in good health and CMV-seronegative.

The table lists this clone with a few counts. The V gene is TRBV7-2, the J gene TRBJ1-2; the D gene is possibly TRBD1 (6 bases). CDR1 is SGHTA and CDR2 is FQGNSA in the germline V gene. The CDR3 has 15 residues. Trimming shortened V by 0 bases and J by 6 bases, and 14 bases separated the two germline ends. The CDR3 DNA reads as TGTGCCAGCAGCTTAGCGAGGGCACAGGGAGATGGCTACACCTTC. Protein sequence: CASSLARAQGDGYTF.

The rearrangement joins TRBV7-9 to TRBJ1-2; 9 bases match TRBD1. Trimming removed 4 bases from V and 6 bases from J; junction bases left unmatched: 12. The CDR3 sequence is 16 residues long. Germline CDR1 SEHNR, CDR2 FQNEAQ (reference sequence). CDR3 amino acids: CASSSSGRDRVDGYTF. CDR3 DNA: TGTGCCAGCAGCTCTAGCGGTCGGGACAGGGTGGATGGCTACACCTTC.

This clone was counted a single time. The J gene is TRBJ2-7, the V gene TRBV6-1; 9 positions match TRBD1. Trimming cost V 5 bases and J 2 bases; bases outside gene matches: 7. Germline-derived CDR1 and CDR2 are MNHNS and SASEGT. This CDR3 comprises 15 residues. The DNA of the CDR3 is TGTGCCAGCAGTTTCGGACAGGGGTCCCCCTACGAGCAGTACTTC. This translates into CASSFGQGSPYEQYF.

The V and J genes are TRBV27 and TRBJ1-4; D remains unclear. CDR1 is MNHEY and CDR2 is SMNVEV in the germline V gene (reference sequence). There are 15 residues in the CDR3. V shed 1 base and J shed 4 bases, with 10 bases lying between them. The CDR3 sequence: CASSLFGPYNEKLFF. CDR3 coding DNA: TGTGCCAGCAGTTTATTCGGTCCGTATAATGAAAAACTGTTTTTT.

This clone was observed a single time. The chain combines TRBV5-1 with TRBJ2-1, with 10 bases identical to TRBD1. With 4 bases clipped from V and 7 bases from J, the junction kept 8 bases outside the gene matches. The CDR3 covers 15 residues. Germline CDR1 reads SGHRS; CDR2 reads YFSETQ. The CDR3 is CASSQRQGARNEQFF. The CDR3 coding sequence is TGCGCCAGCAGCCAACGACAGGGGGCGCGTAATGAGCAGTTCTTC.

The V and J genes are TRBV5-1 and TRBJ1-1, with 7 nucleotides matching TRBD1. V was pared by 4 bases and J by 5 bases, with 8 bases of the junction left unmatched. CDR3 length: 14 amino acids. Germline CDR1 is SGHRS and CDR2 is YFSETQ. This chain's CDR3 is CASSVVEGATEAFF. The CDR3 region has the DNA TGCGCCAGCAGCGTGGTGGAGGGGGCAACTGAAGCTTTCTTT.

The chain carries TRBV30 and TRBJ1-3; D not certain. V lost 0 bases and J 3 bases, leaving 6 bases between the germline ends. The CDR3 covers 13 residues. Germline V gives CDR1 GTSNPN, CDR2 SVGIG (reference sequence). As DNA, the CDR3 is TGTGCCTGGAGTGTAGACTTTGGAAACACCATATATTTT. This codes for CAWSVDFGNTIYF.

The chain combines TRBV29-1 with TRBJ2-5; tentative D call: TRBD2 (6 bases). This CDR3 spans 13 amino acids. Germline CDR1 SQVTM, CDR2 ANQGSEA. V was clipped by 2 bases and J by 4 bases, with 11 bases between them. CDR3 protein: CSVESGGGETQYF. The CDR3 DNA reads as TGCAGCGTTGAATCCGGGGGAGGAGAGACCCAGTACTTC.

This chain links TRBV9 with TRBJ2-7, with a weak D call TRBD2 (6 bases). CDR3 length: 14 residues. Trimming pared 3 bases from V and 0 bases from J, leaving 10 bases between. The germline V gene has CDR1 SGDLS and CDR2 YYNGEE. CDR3 residues: CASSASGFSYEQYF. DNA for the CDR3: TGTGCCAGCAGCGCAAGCGGGTTCTCCTACGAGCAGTACTTC. The complete variable domain, with remaining parts taken from reference TRBV9 and TRBJ2-7, reads DSGVTQTPKHLITATGQRVTLRCSPRSGDLSVYWYQQSLDQGLQFLIQYYNGEERAKGNILERFSAQQFPDLHSELNLSSLELGDSALYFCASSASGFSYEQYFGPGTRLTVT.

The chain carries TRBV7-9 and TRBJ2-3; D perhaps matches TRBD2 (6 bases). The CDR3 consists of 13 residues. V was clipped by 4 bases and J by 6 bases, with 11 bases between them. The V gene's germline CDR1 is SEHNR and CDR2 FQNEAQ (reference sequence). The CDR3 protein is CASSYGSLDTQYF. CDR3 bases: TGTGCCAGCAGCTACGGGAGCCTCGATACGCAGTATTTT.

This clone was seen once. The chain uses TRBV4-3 and TRBJ1-6; 9 bases line up with TRBD1. The germline V gene encodes CDR1 LGHNA and CDR2 YSLEER. This CDR3 is built from 18 residues. J gave up 0 bases and V 2 bases, and 5 bases lay outside the gene matches. The CDR3 is CASSQRTGASSYNSPLHF. CDR3 bases: TGCGCCAGCAGCCAAAGGACAGGGGCGAGCTCCTATAATTCACCCCTCCACTTT.

This sequence joins TRBV19 and TRBJ2-5; 8 bases agree with TRBD1. The CDR3 runs to 14 residues. Trimming at V came to 10 bases and at J to 3 bases, leaving 10 bases not matched to a gene. CDR1 and CDR2 (germline): LNHDA, SQIVND (reference sequence). CDR3 amino acids: CATNDRGQEETQYF. CDR3 nucleotide sequence: TGTGCCACCAACGACAGGGGCCAGGAAGAGACCCAGTACTTC.

V and J are TRBV4-1 and TRBJ2-7, with 7 positions matching TRBD1. Trimming took 4 bases from V and 5 from J; bases not matched to a gene: 8. Looked up from germline, CDR1 is MGHRA and CDR2 is YSYEKL. The CDR3 loop spans 14 amino acids. The CDR3 spells CASSLREGGNEQYF. The CDR3 nucleotides are TGCGCCAGCAGCCTGAGGGAAGGGGGCAACGAGCAGTACTTC.

Note on this clone: Mismatch with germline at one junction end may stem from a read error. CDR3 amino acids: CASSIPGRVSHEQYF. CDR3 coding DNA: TGTGCCAGTAGTATTCCGGGCAGGGTCTCCCACGAGCAGTACTTC. The chain links TRBV19 to TRBJ2-7; a weak D match, TRBD1 (5 bases). CDR3 length equals 15 residues. CDR1 is LNHDA, CDR2 SQIVND, per germline (reference sequence).

CDR3 bases: TGTGCCAGCAGCGGGGGGGTCCCCGCTAACTATGGCTACACCTTC. This translates into CASSGGVPANYGYTF. The chain is built from TRBV7-2 and TRBJ1-2, with a possible D match to TRBD1 (5 bases). This CDR3 is 15 amino acids long. The V end was cut by 5 bases, the J end by 0 bases, with 13 bases between. Germline V gene lookup returns CDR1 SGHTA and CDR2 FQGNSA.